One and the same sample provided the 16 T cell receptor beta chains below, sequenced in a study of T cells in women clearing cervical HPV infection. The repertoire was sequenced with immunoSEQ multiplex PCR; TCRdb's copy has only in-frame clones and lacks some. This sample's table reports 30,000 or so clones. Sequencing was done on a sample of blood buffy coat. The receptors stem from a woman aged 18-69 years with a cervical HPV16 infection that either progressed to CIN3+ or cleared (not recorded which).

A remark on this clone: The read comes to an end 3 residues before the CDR3 does, leaving the germline J gene to fill in the end. The chain employs TRBV14 and TRBJ1-2; the D gene is possibly TRBD1 (5 bases). CDR3 length equals 16 residues. With 8 bases removed from V and 2 bases from J, the gap between germline ends came to 21 bases. Per germline, CDR1 SGHDN and CDR2 FVKESK. The sequenced part of the CDR3 DNA is TGTGCCAGCTGCCGTGATGCGGGGGGGAACAACTATGGC. Its protein product is CASCRDAGGNNYG. The whole CDR3 reads CASCRDAGGNNYGYTF.

A note on this clone: The CDR3 goes on 3 residues after the read ends, and that part is filled in from the germline J gene. The chain links TRBV12-5 to TRBJ2-3; TRBD2 matches at 8 bases. This CDR3 is 14 amino acids long. CDR1 is LGHNT and CDR2 is FRNRAP in the germline V gene. After removal of 7 bases from V and 2 bases from J, the junction contained 5 bases not matched to a gene. CDR3 protein: CASAIAGTTDTQYF. Partial CDR3 DNA: TGTGCTAGTGCCATAGCGGGGACCACAGATACG.

A remark on this clone: The CDR3 goes on 3 residues after the read ends, and that part is filled in from the germline J gene. The rearrangement joins TRBV7-2 to TRBJ1-6; D unresolved. Germline V CDR1 and CDR2: SGHTA, FQGNSA. Trimming stripped 7 bases from V and 8 bases from J, with 12 bases between. This CDR3 has 13 amino acids. This CDR3 reads CASTLSLYSPLHF. CDR3 DNA, as far as it was read: TGTGCCAGCACCCTTAGCTTGTATTCACCC.

A remark on this clone: The read ends 3 residues shy of where the CDR3 ends; the end is completed using the germline J gene. J is TRBJ1-1 and V is TRBV10-3, with D perhaps matching TRBD1 (6 bases). With 7 bases removed from V and 0 bases from J, the gap between germline ends came to 15 bases. The CDR3 runs to 15 residues. Germline CDR1 is ENHRY and CDR2 is SYGVKD. The CDR3 spells CAITGGAGMNTEAFF. CDR3 DNA, as far as it was read: TGTGCCATCACGGGGGGCGCGGGTATGAACACTGAA.

Note on this clone: With the read ending 3 residues before the CDR3 end, the germline J gene is used to fill in that end. The chain is built from TRBV29-1 and TRBJ2-7, with TRBD1 identical over 7 bases. Germline values: CDR1 SQVTM, CDR2 ANQGSEA. J lost 4 bases, V lost 4 bases, and 7 bases had no gene match. The CDR3 covers 13 residues. The CDR3 loop reads CSVGTGVKYEQYF. The part of the CDR3 DNA that was read is TGCAGCGTTGGAACAGGGGTTAAGTACGAG.

A note on this clone: The CDR3 end is not reached by the read, which stops 3 residues before it; the germline J gene fills it in. V gene TRBV4-1 combines with J gene TRBJ1-2; TRBD1 aligns across 7 bases. CDR3 size: 15 residues. Trimming at V came to 1 base and at J to 4 bases, leaving 6 bases not matched to a gene. From germline, CDR1 is MGHRA and CDR2 YSYEKL. The sequenced CDR3 bases are TGCGCCAGCAGCCAAGGCCCGACAGGGACCTATGGC. Its protein is CASSQGPTGTYG. The whole CDR3 reads CASSQGPTGTYGYTF.

Concerning this clone: The sequenced fragment ends 3 residues before the CDR3 boundary, so the rest is inferred from the germline J gene. The chain couples TRBV10-3 to TRBJ1-2; D might be TRBD1 (6 bases). This CDR3 has 19 residues. Germline values: CDR1 ENHRY, CDR2 SYGVKD. V was clipped by 7 bases and J by 3 bases, with 30 bases between them. The CDR3 sequence is CAINEGGRKVGAGDYGYTF. The DNA read from the CDR3 is TGTGCCATCAACGAAGGCGGCCGCAAGGTGGGGGCAGGCGACTATGGC.

Of note for this clone: Read coverage stops 3 residues before the CDR3 terminus; the germline J gene supplies the remainder. V usage is TRBV5-1 and J usage is TRBJ1-6; D ambiguous. The CDR3 length is 15 residues. V lost 4 bases and J lost 0, with 8 bases in between. The V gene's germline CDR1 is SGHRS and CDR2 YFSETQ. Incomplete CDR3 DNA: TGCGCCAGCAGCCCCGTTAGCTCCTATAATTCACCC. It encodes CASSPVSSYNSP. The full CDR3 is CASSPVSSYNSPLHF.

As regards this clone: The CDR3 end falls 3 residues outside the read, so it is completed with the germline J gene. The chain recombines TRBV7-9 with TRBJ1-1; no clear D. There are 13 residues in the CDR3. Per germline, CDR1 SEHNR and CDR2 FQNEAQ (reference sequence). CDR3 protein: CASSSQVQHEAFF. The part of the CDR3 DNA that was read is TGTGCCAGCAGCTCCCAGGTACAGCACGAA. The variable domain in full, completed from reference TRBV7-9 and TRBJ1-1, reads DTGVSQNPRHKITKRGQNVTFRCDPISEHNRLYWYRQTLGQGPEFLTYFQNEAQLEKSRLLSDRFSAERPKGSFSTLEIQRTEQGDSAMYLCASSSQVQHEAFFGQGTRLTVV.

Concerning this clone: The DNA ends 3 residues before the CDR3 does, and the rest of the CDR3 is filled in from the germline J gene. V gene TRBV20-1 combines with J gene TRBJ2-2; 7 bases align to TRBD2. Germline V CDR1 and CDR2: DFQATT, SNEGSKA (reference sequence). This CDR3 has 17 residues. The V segment lost 2 bases and the J segment 6 bases; nucleotides outside the gene matches: 15. The sequenced part of the CDR3 DNA is TGCAGTGCTAGATTCTGGTGGCGGGGGAGCCAAGCCGGGGAG. Encoded protein: CSARFWWRGSQAGE. The CDR3 reads in full as CSARFWWRGSQAGELFF.

On this clone itself: The read gets to within 3 residues of the CDR3 end, and the germline J gene fills in the rest. This chain connects TRBV20-1 to TRBJ1-3; the D is unclear. Trimming pared 6 bases from V and 0 bases from J, leaving 21 bases between. The CDR3 extends over 17 amino acids. Germline V lookup: CDR1 DFQATT, CDR2 SNEGSKA (reference sequence). Incomplete CDR3 DNA: TGCAGTGCGGCTTATTCGCCCCTTATCGCCTCTGGAAACACC. Residues: CSAAYSPLIASGNT. The whole CDR3 region reads CSAAYSPLIASGNTIYF.

The DNA read from the CDR3 is TGTGCCAGCAGCCAATACAGGGCTGAAACTGATGGC. Its translation is CASSQYRAETDG. The CDR3, in full, reads CASSQYRAETDGYTF. The V and J genes are TRBV7-2 and TRBJ1-2; TRBD1 might be the D (6 bases). The CDR3 end is not reached by the read, which stops 3 residues before it; the germline J gene fills it in. CDR3 size: 15 residues. Trimming took 5 bases from V and 6 from J, leaving 19 bases between them. Germline V CDR1 and CDR2: SGHTA, FQGNSA.

On this clone: The CDR3 is cut off 3 residues early in the read; its end comes from the germline J gene. The chain has TRBV4-1 and TRBJ1-6; TRBD1 aligns across 7 bases. The germline gives CDR1 MGHRA, CDR2 YSYEKL. The V and J ends lost 0 bases and 10 bases, in that order; junction bases with no gene match: 9. The CDR3 is 16 amino acids. CDR3 bases read: TGCGCCAGCAGCCAAGAAGAGAGGGGGCTCGGGTCACCC. Protein sequence: CASSQEERGLGSP. The full CDR3 is CASSQEERGLGSPLHF.

A remark on this clone: The CDR3 end lies 3 residues beyond the end of the read and is filled in from the germline J gene. Other DNA sequences in this sample translate to the same CDR3. The V call is TRBV19, the J call TRBJ1-3; D is perhaps TRBD1 (6 bases). The germline CDR1 and CDR2 sequences are LNHDA and SQIVND (reference sequence). The CDR3 runs 14 residues. V was shortened by 7 bases and J by 2 bases, with 12 bases between the two germline ends. The CDR3 reads CASMGARTGNTIYF. The sequenced CDR3 bases are TGTGCCAGTATGGGGGCGCGGACTGGAAACACC.

CDR3 protein: CSVGVDRGGNQPQHF. CDR3 DNA, as far as it was read: TGCAGCGTTGGCGTGGACAGGGGAGGCAATCAGCCC. The chain carries TRBV29-1 and TRBJ1-5, with TRBD1 matching over 9 bases. The CDR3 extends 3 residues past the end of the read, so its final part is completed from the germline J gene. Germline V CDR1 and CDR2: SQVTM, ANQGSEA. The J segment lost 2 bases and the V segment lost 4 bases, leaving 6 bases of the junction unmatched. This CDR3 has 15 residues.

With regard to this clone: The read terminates 3 residues ahead of where the CDR3 ends, so the germline J gene completes it. V is TRBV18 and J is TRBJ1-2; the match to TRBD1 covers 10 bases. The length of the CDR3 is 15 residues. The germline gives CDR1 KGHSH, CDR2 LQKENI. Partial CDR3 DNA: TGTGCCAGCTCACCACAGGGGACAGGGGTTGGCGAC. Translating gives CASSPQGTGVGD. The whole CDR3 reads CASSPQGTGVGDYTF.